This TCR beta chain was found in a study of cytomegalovirus exposure and HLA in healthy donors. Findings and limits, study-wide: Some public TCRs appeared in many individuals, while most sequences were rare. Apart from CMV serostatus, no immune exposure information was available. The authors enumerated 164 TCR beta chains as linked to cytomegalovirus.

The germline CDR1 and CDR2 sequences are LNHDA and SQIVND (reference sequence). The CDR3 spans 14 residues. J was trimmed by 4 bases and V by 3 bases; bases with no gene match: 3. Worth noting for this clone: As yet, its antigen is unknown.

It was with 60 Vbeta and 13 Jbeta primers that the PCR ran. Data came from immunoSEQ multiplex PCR; TCRdb stores just in-frame clones and leaves some out. The sample has 210,000 or so clones, roughly 80% seen once. The chain recombines TRBV19 with TRBJ2-1; TRBD2 matches at 7 bases. This TCR was recovered from a girl aged 2 to 10 in good health and CMV-seronegative. Material: PBMCs. CDR3 nucleotides: TGTGCCAGTAGTATCGACGGGAGGTACAATGAGCAGTTCTTC. Amino acid sequence: CASSIDGRYNEQFF.